Reported below is one TCR beta chain. V trimming: 4 bases; J trimming: 6 bases; junction bases outside the gene matches: 0. This CDR3 has 14 residues. CDR1 is MRHNA, CDR2 SNTAGT, per germline. This specimen belongs to a study of blood T cell repertoires in COVID-19. The table came from immunoSEQ multiplex PCR; TCRdb's copy has only in-frame clones and leaves some out. The data hold fewer than 300,000 clones, with 80% to 95% observed a single time. The sample comprised peripheral blood. This TCR was sampled from a young adult with COVID-19, enrolled during active disease. This sequence joins TRBV6-4 and TRBJ2-1; TRBD2 matches at 13 bases. CDR3 region: CASSGTSGSNEQFF. DNA of the CDR3: TGTGCCAGCAGTGGGACTAGCGGGAGCAATGAGCAGTTCTTC.